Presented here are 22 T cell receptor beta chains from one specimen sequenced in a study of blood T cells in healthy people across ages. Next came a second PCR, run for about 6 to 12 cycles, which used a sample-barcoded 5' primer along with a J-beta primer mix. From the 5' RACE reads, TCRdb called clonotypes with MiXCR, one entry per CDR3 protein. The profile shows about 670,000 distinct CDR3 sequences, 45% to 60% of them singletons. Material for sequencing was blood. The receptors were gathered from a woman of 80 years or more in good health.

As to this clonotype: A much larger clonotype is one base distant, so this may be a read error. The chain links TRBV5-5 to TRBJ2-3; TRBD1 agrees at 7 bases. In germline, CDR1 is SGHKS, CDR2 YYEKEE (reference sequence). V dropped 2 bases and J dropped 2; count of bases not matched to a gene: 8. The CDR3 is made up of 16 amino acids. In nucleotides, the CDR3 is TGTGCCAGCAGCTTTGTGGGACAGTTCCACACAGATACGCAGTATTTT. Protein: CASSFVGQFHTDTQYF.

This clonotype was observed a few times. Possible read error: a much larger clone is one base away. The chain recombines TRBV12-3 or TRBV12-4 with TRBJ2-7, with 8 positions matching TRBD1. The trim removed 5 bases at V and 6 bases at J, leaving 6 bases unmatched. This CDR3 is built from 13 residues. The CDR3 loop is CASSRSQGGEQYF. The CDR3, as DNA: TGTGCCAGCAGTCGATCACAGGGGGGCGAGCAGTACTTC.

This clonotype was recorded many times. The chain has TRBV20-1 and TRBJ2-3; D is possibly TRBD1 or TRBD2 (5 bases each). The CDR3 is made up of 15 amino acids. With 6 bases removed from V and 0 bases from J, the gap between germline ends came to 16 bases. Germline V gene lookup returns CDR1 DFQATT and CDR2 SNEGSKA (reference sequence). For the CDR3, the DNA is TGCAGTGCCACTGCCGGGGCTAGAAGCACAGATACGCAGTATTTT. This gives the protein CSATAGARSTDTQYF.

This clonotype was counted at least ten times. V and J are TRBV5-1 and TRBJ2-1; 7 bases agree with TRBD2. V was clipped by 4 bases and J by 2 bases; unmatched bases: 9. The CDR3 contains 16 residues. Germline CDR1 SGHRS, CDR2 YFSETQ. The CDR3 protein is CASSRSTSDAYNEQFF. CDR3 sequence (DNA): TGCGCCAGCAGCCGCTCAACTAGCGACGCCTACAATGAGCAGTTCTTC.

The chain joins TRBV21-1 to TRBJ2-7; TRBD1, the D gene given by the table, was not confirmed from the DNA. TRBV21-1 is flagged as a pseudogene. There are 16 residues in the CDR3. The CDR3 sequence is CASSKENGGVYNEQYF. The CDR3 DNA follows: TGTGCCAGCAGCAAAGAGAACGGGGGGGTCTACAATGAGCAGTACTTC.

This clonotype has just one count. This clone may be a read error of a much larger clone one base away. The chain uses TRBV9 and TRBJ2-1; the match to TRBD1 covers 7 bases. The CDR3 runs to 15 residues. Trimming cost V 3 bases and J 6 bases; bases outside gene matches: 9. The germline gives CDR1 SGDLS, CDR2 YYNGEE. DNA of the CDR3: TGTGCCAGCAGCGGTGGGGACAGTGCGGGCAATGAGCAGTTCTTC. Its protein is CASSGGDSAGNEQFF.

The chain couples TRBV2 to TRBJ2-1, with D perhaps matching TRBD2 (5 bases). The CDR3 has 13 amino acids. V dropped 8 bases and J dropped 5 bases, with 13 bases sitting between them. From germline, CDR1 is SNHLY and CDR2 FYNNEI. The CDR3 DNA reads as TGTGCCAGCGGACTCGAATCGAACAATGAGCAGTTCTTC. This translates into CASGLESNNEQFF.

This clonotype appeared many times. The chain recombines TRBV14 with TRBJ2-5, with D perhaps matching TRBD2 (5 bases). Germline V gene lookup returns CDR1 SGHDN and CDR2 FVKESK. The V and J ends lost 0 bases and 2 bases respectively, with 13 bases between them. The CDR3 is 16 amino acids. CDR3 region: CASSQDWGAVQETQYF. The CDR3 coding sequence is TGTGCCAGCAGCCAAGATTGGGGAGCGGTACAAGAGACCCAGTACTTC.

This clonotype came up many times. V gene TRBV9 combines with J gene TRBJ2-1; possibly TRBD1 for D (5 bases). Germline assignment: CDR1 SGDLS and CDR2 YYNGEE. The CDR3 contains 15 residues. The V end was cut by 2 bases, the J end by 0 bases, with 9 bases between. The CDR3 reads CASSVQGSSYNEQFF. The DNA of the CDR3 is TGTGCCAGCAGCGTTCAGGGTTCCTCCTACAATGAGCAGTTCTTC.

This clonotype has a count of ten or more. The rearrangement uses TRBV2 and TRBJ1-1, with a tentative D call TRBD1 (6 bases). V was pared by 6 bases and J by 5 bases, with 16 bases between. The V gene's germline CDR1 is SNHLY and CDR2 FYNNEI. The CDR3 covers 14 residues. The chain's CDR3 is CASRVGGQGTEAFF. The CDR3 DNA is TGTGCCAGCAGGGTCGGGGGGCAGGGGACTGAAGCTTTCTTT.

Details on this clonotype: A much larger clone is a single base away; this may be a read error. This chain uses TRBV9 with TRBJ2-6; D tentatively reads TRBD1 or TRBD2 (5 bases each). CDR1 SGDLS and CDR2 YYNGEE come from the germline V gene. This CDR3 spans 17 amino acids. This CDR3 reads CASSVEPGRRGANVPTF. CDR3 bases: TGTGCCAGCAGCGTAGAACCGGGAAGAAGAGGGGCCAACGTCCCGACTTTC.

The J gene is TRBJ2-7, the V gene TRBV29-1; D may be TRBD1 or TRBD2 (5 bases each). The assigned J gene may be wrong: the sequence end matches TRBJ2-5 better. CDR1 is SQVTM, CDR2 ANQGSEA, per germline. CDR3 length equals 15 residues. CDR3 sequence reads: CSVAGQGAGGETQYF. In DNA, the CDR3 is TGCAGCGTTGCCGGTCAGGGAGCTGGGGGAGAGACCCAGTACTTC.

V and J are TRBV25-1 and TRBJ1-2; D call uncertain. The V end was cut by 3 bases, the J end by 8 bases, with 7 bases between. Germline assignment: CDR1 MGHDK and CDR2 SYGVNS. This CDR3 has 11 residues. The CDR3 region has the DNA TGTGCCAGCAGTGACTCGTGGGGCTACACCTTC. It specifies CASSDSWGYTF.

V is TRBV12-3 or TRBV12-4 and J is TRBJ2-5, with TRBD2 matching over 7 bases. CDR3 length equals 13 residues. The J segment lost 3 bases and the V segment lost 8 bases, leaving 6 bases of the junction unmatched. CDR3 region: CASQAGTEETQYF. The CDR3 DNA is TGTGCCAGCCAAGCGGGAACAGAAGAGACCCAGTACTTC.

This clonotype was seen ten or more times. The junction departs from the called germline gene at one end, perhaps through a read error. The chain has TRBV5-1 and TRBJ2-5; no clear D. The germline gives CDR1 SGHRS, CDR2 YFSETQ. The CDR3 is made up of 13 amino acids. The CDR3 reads CASSLLGQETQYF. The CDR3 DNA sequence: TGTGCCAGCAGTTTACTCGGACAAGAGACCCAGTACTTC. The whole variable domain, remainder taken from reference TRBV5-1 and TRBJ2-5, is KAGVTQTPRYLIKTRGQQVTLSCSPISGHRSVSWYQQTPGQGLQFLFEYFSETQRNKGNFPGRFSGRQFSNSRSEMNVSTLELGDSALYLCASSLLGQETQYFGPGTRLLVL.

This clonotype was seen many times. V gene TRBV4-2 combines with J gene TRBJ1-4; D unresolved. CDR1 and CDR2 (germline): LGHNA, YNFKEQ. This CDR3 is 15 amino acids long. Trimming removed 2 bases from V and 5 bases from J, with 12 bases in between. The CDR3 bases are TGTGCCAGCAGCCAAAACTCCAGTCCCAATGAAAAACTGTTTTTT. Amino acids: CASSQNSSPNEKLFF.

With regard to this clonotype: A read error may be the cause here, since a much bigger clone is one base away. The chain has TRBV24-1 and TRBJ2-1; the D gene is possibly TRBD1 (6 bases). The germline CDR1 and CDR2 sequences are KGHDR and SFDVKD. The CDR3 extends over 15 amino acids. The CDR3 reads CAASDLGAPGDEQFF. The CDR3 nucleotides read TGTGCCGCCAGTGATTTGGGGGCTCCGGGCGATGAGCAGTTCTTC.

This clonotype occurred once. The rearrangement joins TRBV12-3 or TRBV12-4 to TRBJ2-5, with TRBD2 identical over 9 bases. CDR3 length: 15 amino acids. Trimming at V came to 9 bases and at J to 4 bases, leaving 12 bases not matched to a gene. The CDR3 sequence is CASHTRAGGTETQYF. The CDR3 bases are TGTGCCAGTCACACACGAGCGGGGGGAACAGAGACCCAGTACTTC.

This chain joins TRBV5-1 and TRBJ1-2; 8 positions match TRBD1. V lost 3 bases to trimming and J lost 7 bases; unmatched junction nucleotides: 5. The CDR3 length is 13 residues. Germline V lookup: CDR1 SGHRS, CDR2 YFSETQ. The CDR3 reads CASSSRGHSGYTF. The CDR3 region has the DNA TGCGCCAGCAGCTCCAGGGGGCACAGTGGCTACACCTTC.

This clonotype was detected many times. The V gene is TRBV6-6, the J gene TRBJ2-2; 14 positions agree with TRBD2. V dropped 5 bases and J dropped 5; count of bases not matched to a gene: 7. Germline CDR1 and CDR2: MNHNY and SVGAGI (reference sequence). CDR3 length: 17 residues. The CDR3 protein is CASSHGTSGSATGELFF. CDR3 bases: TGTGCCAGCAGTCACGGGACTAGCGGGAGCGCGACCGGGGAGCTGTTTTTT.

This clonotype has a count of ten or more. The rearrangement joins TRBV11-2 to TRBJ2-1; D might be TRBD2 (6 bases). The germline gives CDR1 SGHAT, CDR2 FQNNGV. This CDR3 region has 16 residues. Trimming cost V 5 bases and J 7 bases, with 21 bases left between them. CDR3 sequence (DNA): TGTGCCAGCAGCCCTAAGAACGGGAGAGAATTTAATGAGCAGTTCTTC. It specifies CASSPKNGREFNEQFF.

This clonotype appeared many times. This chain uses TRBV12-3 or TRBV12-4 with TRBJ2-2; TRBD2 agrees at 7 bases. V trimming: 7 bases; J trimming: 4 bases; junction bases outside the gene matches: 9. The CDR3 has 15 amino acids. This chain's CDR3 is CASKGRGGITGELFF. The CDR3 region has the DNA TGTGCCAGCAAAGGTCGCGGGGGTATCACCGGGGAGCTGTTTTTT.